These 16 T cell receptor beta chains were all obtained from the same sample, sequenced in a study of radiation and T cells in renal cell carcinoma. As to treatment: treatment-naive control, cytoreductive nephrectomy. Clones were sequenced by immunoSEQ multiplex PCR, and TCRdb holds only the in-frame ones, with some missing. Of some 10,000 clones in the sample, roughly 58% are singletons; the top ten hold roughly 9.7%. This specimen was tumor tissue, taken from a patient whose treatment was nephrectomy without radiotherapy. The receptors were gathered from a man in his forties or fifties with renal cell carcinoma.

V gene TRBV2 combines with J gene TRBJ2-7; a weak D match, TRBD1 (5 bases). Germline V gene data show CDR1 as SNHLY and CDR2 as FYNNEI. CDR3 length: 12 amino acids. The germline V and J ends were trimmed by 4 bases and 3 bases, with 7 bases remaining between them. The DNA of the CDR3 is TGTGCCAGCAGTGGGGGCGTCTACGAGCAGTACTTC. It translates to CASSGGVYEQYF.

This clone came up a few times. The V call is TRBV7-3, the J call TRBJ2-1; D is possibly TRBD2 (6 bases). Germline CDR1 and CDR2: SGHTA and FQGTGA. The ends were cut back, 2 bases at V and 8 bases at J, with 13 bases in the middle. This CDR3 contains 14 residues. The CDR3 spells CASSLYGSKDEQFF. The CDR3 coding sequence is TGTGCCAGCAGCTTATACGGGAGTAAGGATGAGCAGTTCTTC.

This clone was picked up a small number of times. The chain combines TRBV19 with TRBJ2-5, with 8 bases fitting TRBD1. The CDR3 is made up of 16 amino acids. Germline-derived CDR1 and CDR2 are LNHDA and SQIVND (reference sequence). V trimming: 5 bases; J trimming: 2 bases; junction bases outside the gene matches: 10. Written as DNA, the CDR3 is TGTGCCAGTAGTTCCCGGACAGGGACAAGGCAAGAGACCCAGTACTTC. It yields the protein CASSSRTGTRQETQYF.

The chain links TRBV5-1 to TRBJ2-7; D is uncertain. The ends were cut back, 4 bases at V and 0 bases at J, with 5 bases in the middle. Germline CDR1 is SGHRS and CDR2 is YFSETQ. The CDR3 totals 12 residues. Written as DNA, the CDR3 is TGCGCCAGCAGCCCAGACTCCTACGAGCAGTACGTC. Encoded protein: CASSPDSYEQYV.

This clone came up once. The V and J genes are TRBV18 and TRBJ2-7, with D perhaps assigned TRBD1 or TRBD2 (5 bases each). CDR3 length: 14 amino acids. Trimming removed 2 bases from V and 5 bases from J, with 13 bases in between. Germline V CDR1 and CDR2: KGHSH, LQKENI. The CDR3 region is CASSPMQGVHEQYF. The CDR3 DNA sequence: TGTGCCAGCTCACCAATGCAGGGAGTCCACGAGCAGTACTTC.

V and J are TRBV4-2 and TRBJ2-1; the match to TRBD2 covers 7 bases. CDR3 length equals 18 residues. Unmatched junction bases numbered 11, after V lost 3 bases and J lost 0 bases. Germline V lookup: CDR1 LGHNA, CDR2 YNFKEQ. The CDR3 region is CASSQGASGLSSYNEQFF. The CDR3 DNA reads TGTGCCAGCAGCCAGGGTGCTAGCGGCTTGAGCTCCTACAATGAGCAGTTCTTC.

This clone has more than one count but fewer than ten. The rearrangement joins TRBV7-2 to TRBJ2-2, with 11 bases lining up with TRBD2. Germline V CDR1 and CDR2: SGHTA, FQGNSA. This CDR3 comprises 14 residues. The J segment lost 6 bases and the V segment lost 6 bases, leaving 3 bases of the junction unmatched. The CDR3 DNA sequence: TGTGCCAGCAGGCGACTAGCGGGACCCGGGGAGCTGTTTTTT. It translates to CASRRLAGPGELFF.

The CDR3 nucleotides are TGTGCCAGCAGAAACGGACTAGCGGGGACCCAGTACTTC. Protein: CASRNGLAGTQYF. The rearrangement links TRBV27 to TRBJ2-5, with 11 positions matching TRBD2. The CDR3 has 13 amino acids. Germline trimming cut 6 bases from V and 7 bases from J; bases unmatched to any gene: 4. Germline V gene data show CDR1 as MNHEY and CDR2 as SMNVEV (reference sequence).

This sequence joins TRBV28 and TRBJ2-5; perhaps TRBD2 as D (5 bases). Germline loops: CDR1 MDHEN, CDR2 SYDVKM. The CDR3 has 14 residues. Trimming left V 5 bases short and J 5 bases short, with 15 bases between. The CDR3 region has the DNA TGTGCCAGCAGTCCGACGTCGGAGGCCGAGACCCAGTACTTC. This gives the protein CASSPTSEAETQYF.

This rearrangement joins TRBV25-1 to TRBJ2-3; 7 nucleotides agree with TRBD2. Per germline, CDR1 MGHDK and CDR2 SYGVNS. V was clipped by 3 bases and J by 3 bases; unmatched bases: 6. CDR3 size: 15 residues. The CDR3 loop is CASSEGGSLTDTQYF. CDR3 bases: TGTGCCAGCAGTGAGGGCGGGAGCCTAACAGATACGCAGTATTTT.

The chain has TRBV5-1 and TRBJ2-1; 8 positions agree with TRBD2. Germline V gene data show CDR1 as SGHRS and CDR2 as YFSETQ. The CDR3 consists of 14 residues. Germline trimming cut 7 bases from V and 4 bases from J; bases unmatched to any gene: 7. CDR3 region: CASQVAGIYNEQFF. For the CDR3, the DNA is TGCGCCAGCCAGGTAGCGGGGATATACAATGAGCAGTTCTTC.

This clone was seen only once. This chain joins TRBV7-8 and TRBJ2-3, with 11 bases that match TRBD2. Trimming removed 4 bases from V and 6 bases from J; junction bases left unmatched: 12. The germline gives CDR1 SGHVS, CDR2 FQNEAQ. CDR3 length equals 17 residues. The CDR3 DNA follows: TGTGCCAGCAGCTCGTTAATTAGCGGGAGGGCCGGGGATACGCAGTATTTT. Translation gives CASSSLISGRAGDTQYF.

The V gene is TRBV11-1, the J gene TRBJ2-2; 10 positions agree with TRBD1. Unmatched junction bases numbered 10, after V lost 0 bases and J lost 3 bases. Germline V gives CDR1 SGHAT, CDR2 FQDESV (reference sequence). The CDR3 covers 19 residues. CDR3 sequence (DNA): TGTGCCAGCAGCTTAGCCCTGGACAGGGGGGTTTTGGACACCGGGGAGCTGTTTTTT. Translating it yields CASSLALDRGVLDTGELFF.

The chain recombines TRBV29-1 with TRBJ1-3, with a tentative D call TRBD1 (6 bases). The CDR3 covers 14 residues. V lost 4 bases, J lost 1 base, and 11 bases lay in between. Germline CDR1 SQVTM, CDR2 ANQGSEA. The DNA of the CDR3 is TGCAGCGTTGGGCTCGGACAGTCTGGAAACACCATATATTTT. Amino acid sequence: CSVGLGQSGNTIYF. Supplemented by reference TRBV29-1 and TRBJ1-3, the full variable domain reads SAVISQKPSRDICQRGTSLTIQCQVDSQVTMMFWYRQQPGQSLTLIATANQGSEATYESGFVIDKFPISRPNLTFSTLTVSNMSPEDSSIYLCSVGLGQSGNTIYFGEGSWLTVV.

V usage is TRBV6-1 and J usage is TRBJ1-4, with 11 bases that match TRBD1. The CDR3 consists of 19 residues. Germline assignment: CDR1 MNHNS and CDR2 SASEGT. J lost 2 bases, V lost 0 bases, and 8 bases had no gene match. The CDR3 region is CASSEADRGQVSTNEKLFF. CDR3 nucleotide sequence: TGTGCCAGCAGTGAAGCGGACAGGGGGCAAGTGTCGACTAATGAAAAACTGTTTTTT.

The CDR3 coding sequence is TGTGCCAGTAGTATACAGACTTACTATGGCTACACCTTC. The encoded protein is CASSIQTYYGYTF. This chain joins TRBV19 and TRBJ1-2; the D is unclear. The CDR3 is 13 residues long. Germline lookup yields CDR1 LNHDA and CDR2 SQIVND (reference sequence). V was trimmed by 2 bases and J by 3 bases, leaving 7 bases between them.